The text below deals with one T cell receptor (beta chain). This sample is part of a study of Ad26.COV2.S vaccination and SARS-CoV-2 variants. This CDR3 has 14 amino acids. V lost 4 bases and J 3 bases, leaving 11 bases between the germline ends. CDR1 SGHTA and CDR2 FQGNSA come from the germline V gene. Clones were read by immunoSEQ multiplex PCR, and TCRdb kept only the in-frame ones, dropping some. The sample holds roughly 500,000 clones, roughly 87% seen once. This sample's treatment: 19 received Ad26.COV2.S at low or high dose, single or two shots; a few received placebo; per-sample allocation not given. Collection of samples fell on day 63 after the first vaccine or placebo injection. An Ad26 vector carrying the Wuhan-strain SARS-CoV-2 spike served as the vaccine.

The sample here was peripheral blood, taken in a trial of Ad26.COV2.S vaccine versus placebo. The TCR was taken from a person between 18 and 60 years old who received the Ad26.COV2.S COVID-19 vaccine or a placebo. The chain is built from TRBV7-2 and TRBJ2-3, with D uncertain. CDR3 sequence reads: CASSSQTGTDTQYF. CDR3 DNA: TGTGCCAGCAGCTCCCAGACCGGGACAGATACGCAGTATTTT. Supplemented by reference TRBV7-2 and TRBJ2-3, the full variable domain reads GAGVSQSPSNKVTEKGKDVELRCDPISGHTALYWYRQSLGQGLEFLIYFQGNSAPDKSGLPSDRFSAERTGGSVSTLTIQRTQQEDSAVYLCASSSQTGTDTQYFGPGTRLTVL.